This TCR beta chain was sequenced during a study of shared clonotypes between healthy human individuals. Study-wide results and caveats: A few donors showed sharing of about 4.6% of naive CD4 clonotypes.

This CDR3 is 16 amino acids long. Assay: immunoSEQ multiplex PCR; the TCRdb copy retains only in-frame clones and omits some. The sample carries 2 million to 2.5 million clones, 90% to 95% recorded once. As to this clone: Its antigen remains unidentified.

This chain uses TRBV1 with TRBJ1-3; the table calls TRBD1, which could not be checked here. TRBV1 is reported as a pseudogene. The sequence was obtained from a man younger than 35 in good health. The specimen sequenced was naive CD4+ T cells sorted from blood. The subset is: CD45RA+ positively selected. The CDR3 DNA reads as TGCACCAGCAGCCAAGATTCTCAGGGCAGGGGAAACACCATATATTTT. Translating gives CTSSQDSQGRGNTIYF.